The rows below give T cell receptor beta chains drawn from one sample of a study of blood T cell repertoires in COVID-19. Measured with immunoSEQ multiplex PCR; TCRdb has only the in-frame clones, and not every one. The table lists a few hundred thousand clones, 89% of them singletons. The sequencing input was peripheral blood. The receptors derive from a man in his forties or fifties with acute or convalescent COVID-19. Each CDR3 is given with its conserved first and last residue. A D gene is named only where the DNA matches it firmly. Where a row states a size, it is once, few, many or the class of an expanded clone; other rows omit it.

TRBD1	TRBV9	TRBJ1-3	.	TGTGCCAGCAGCCCGGGACAGGGCTCTGGAAACACCATATATTTT	CASSPGQGSGNTIYF
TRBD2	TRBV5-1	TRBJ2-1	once	TGCGCCAGCAGCGGAACTAGCGTCAATGAGCAGTTCTTC	CASSGTSVNEQFF
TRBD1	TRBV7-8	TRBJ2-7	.	TGTGCCAGCAGCTTGGTAGACAGGGATACGAGGCAGTACTTC	CASSLVDRDTRQYF
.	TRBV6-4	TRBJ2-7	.	TGTGCCAGCAGTGACTCGAATAAGCGCAGGGCGCTACCCTACGAGCAGTACTTC	CASSDSNKRRALPYEQYF
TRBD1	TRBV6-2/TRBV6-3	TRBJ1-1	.	TGTGCCAGCAGTTACGGGACAGGGTATTCCACTGAAGCTTTCTTT	CASSYGTGYSTEAFF
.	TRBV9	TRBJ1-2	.	TGTGCCAGCAGCGGCAGGGATGGCTATGGCTACACCTTC	CASSGRDGYGYTF
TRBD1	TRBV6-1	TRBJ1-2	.	TGTGCCAGCAGTGAAAGCGGCAGGGGGGTTTATGGCTACACCTTC	CASSESGRGVYGYTF
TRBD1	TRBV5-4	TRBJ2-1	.	TGTGCCAGCAGCGCATGGACAGGGTCCTACAATGAGCAGTTCTTC	CASSAWTGSYNEQFF
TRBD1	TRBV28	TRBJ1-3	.	TGTGCCAGCAGTAACAGGGGTACCGGAAACACCATATATTTT	CASSNRGTGNTIYF
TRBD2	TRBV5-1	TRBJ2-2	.	TGCGCCAGCAGCTTGGCAGTGGCGGGAGGACCCGGGGAGCTGTTTTTT	CASSLAVAGGPGELFF
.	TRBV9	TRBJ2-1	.	TGTGCCAGCAGCGGTGTTAGCGCCCGAAATGAGCAGTTCTTC	CASSGVSARNEQFF
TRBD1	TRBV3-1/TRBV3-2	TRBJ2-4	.	TGTGCCAGCAGCCAAGAAAGAGACAGGGGTGCCAAAAACATTCAGTACTTC	CASSQERDRGAKNIQYF
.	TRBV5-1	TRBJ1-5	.	TGCGCCAGCAGCTTGGGGAGTGGGAATCAGCCCCAGCATTTT	CASSLGSGNQPQHF
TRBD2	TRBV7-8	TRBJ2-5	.	TGTGCCAGCAGCTTAGAGCGGACTAGCGATGCGACCCAGTACTTC	CASSLERTSDATQYF
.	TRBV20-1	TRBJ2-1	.	TGCAGTGCTAGACGTAGCAATGAGCAGTTCTTC	CSARRSNEQFF
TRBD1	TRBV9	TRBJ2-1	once	TGTGCCAGCAGCCTCCGGGACAGGGAAGAGCAGTTCTTC	CASSLRDREEQFF
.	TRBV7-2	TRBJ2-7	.	TGTGCCAGCAGCTTGGGGGGAAAGGGCTACGAGCAGTACTTC	CASSLGGKGYEQYF
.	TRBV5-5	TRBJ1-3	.	TGTGCCAGCAGTCGATACAGGGACGGAAACACCATATATTTT	CASSRYRDGNTIYF
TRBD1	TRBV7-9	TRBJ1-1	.	TGTGCCAGCAGCTTAGCTCGGCGGGACAGGGTAATGAACACTGAAGCTTTCTTT	CASSLARRDRVMNTEAFF
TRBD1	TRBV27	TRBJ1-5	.	TGTGCCAGCAGTTCATTCGGGACAGGGTCCAATCAGCCCCAGCATTTT	CASSSFGTGSNQPQHF
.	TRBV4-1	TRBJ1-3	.	TGCGCCAGCAGCCTCGCGACAGACTCTGGAAACACCATATATTTT	CASSLATDSGNTIYF
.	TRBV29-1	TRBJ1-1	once	TGCAGCGCCTCTTTAAACAGGGCGACTGAAGCTTTCTTT	CSASLNRATEAFF
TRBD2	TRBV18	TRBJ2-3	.	TGTGCCATCGGGACTAGCGGGAAAGGAGATACGCAGTATTTT	CAIGTSGKGDTQYF
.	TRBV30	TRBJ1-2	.	TGTGCCTGGACGGTCCCCGGGGACTATGGCTACACCTTC	CAWTVPGDYGYTF
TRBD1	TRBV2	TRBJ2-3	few	TGTGCCAGCAGCGCCGGGACAGACATCACAGATACGCAGTATTTT	CASSAGTDITDTQYF
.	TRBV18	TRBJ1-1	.	TGTGCCAGCTCACCCGCGGGCGCGGACACTGAAGCTTTCTTT	CASSPAGADTEAFF
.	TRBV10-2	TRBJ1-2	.	TGCGCCAGCAGTGACAGGTCGAAGGACTATGGCTACACCTTC	CASSDRSKDYGYTF
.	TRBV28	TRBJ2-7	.	TGTGCCAGCAGTTCCCTCCTGACTAGTCGGGGGGAGCAGTACTTC	CASSSLLTSRGEQYF
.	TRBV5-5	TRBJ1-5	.	TGTGCCAGCAGCTTGGAATTCAGAAGCAATCAGCCCCAGCATTTT	CASSLEFRSNQPQHF
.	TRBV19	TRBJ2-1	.	TGTGCCAGTAGTATTGACGGCGGTCCCTACAATGAGCAGTTCTTC	CASSIDGGPYNEQFF
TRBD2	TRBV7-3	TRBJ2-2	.	TGTGCCAGCAGCTCGCCGGGAGGTACCGGGGAGCTGTTTTTT	CASSSPGGTGELFF
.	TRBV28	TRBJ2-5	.	TGTGCCAGCTCGCGAAGGCGGGAAAGGGAGACCCAGTACTTC	CASSRRRERETQYF
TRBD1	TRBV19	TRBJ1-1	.	TGTGCCAGTAGTCTTCTCGGGACAGGGTACACTGAAGCTTTCTTT	CASSLLGTGYTEAFF
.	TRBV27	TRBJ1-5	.	TGTGCCAGCAGTGCCCGACAGGCTAGCAATCAGCCCCAGCATTTT	CASSARQASNQPQHF
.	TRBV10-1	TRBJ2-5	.	TGCGCCAGCAGTGAAAGGGGCCACGGAGAGACCCAGTACTTC	CASSERGHGETQYF
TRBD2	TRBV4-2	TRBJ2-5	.	TGTGCCAGCAGCCAAGTCGCGGGGGGGCCCCAGACCCAGTACTTC	CASSQVAGGPQTQYF
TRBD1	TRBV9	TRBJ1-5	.	TGTGCCAGCAGCGGAGGACAGGTGGACAATCAGCCCCAGCATTTT	CASSGGQVDNQPQHF
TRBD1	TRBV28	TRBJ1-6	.	TGTGCCAGCAGCCGAGACAGGGGGTCTTCACCCCTCCACTTT	CASSRDRGSSPLHF
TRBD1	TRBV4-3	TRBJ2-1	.	TGCGCCAGCAGCCAAGGGACAGGGGGCAGGAATGAGCAGTTCTTC	CASSQGTGGRNEQFF
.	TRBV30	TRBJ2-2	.	TGTGCCTGGAGTGTACTGGTGAACACCGGGGAGCTGTTTTTT	CAWSVLVNTGELFF
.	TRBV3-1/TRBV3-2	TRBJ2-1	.	TGTGCCAGCAGCCAAGGGCCCTTAAGAACCTCCTACAATGAGCAGTTCTTC	CASSQGPLRTSYNEQFF
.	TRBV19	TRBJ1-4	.	TGTGCCAGTAGTATAGCGGGGGGGCAACTGTTTTTT	CASSIAGGQLFF
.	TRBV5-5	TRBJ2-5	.	TGTGCCAGCAGCCCCCTCGGGGGGCCGTACCAAGAGACCCAGTACTTC	CASSPLGGPYQETQYF
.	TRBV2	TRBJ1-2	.	TGTGCCAGCAGTGCGGCGGAATCCTATGGCTACACCTTC	CASSAAESYGYTF
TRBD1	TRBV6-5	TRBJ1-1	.	TGTGCCAGCAGGGGACAGGGGATGAACACTGAAGCTTTCTTT	CASRGQGMNTEAFF
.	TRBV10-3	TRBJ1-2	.	TGTGCCATCAGTGAAACGCGGTATGGCTACACCTTC	CAISETRYGYTF
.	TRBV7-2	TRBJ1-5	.	TGTGCCAGCAGCTTAAACCCCGGGGAACAGCCCCAGCATTTT	CASSLNPGEQPQHF
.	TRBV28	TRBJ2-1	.	TGTGCCAGCCTTGGGGCCTCCTACAATGAGCAGTTCTTC	CASLGASYNEQFF
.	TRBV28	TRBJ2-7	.	TGTGCCAGCAGTCCGTCCTTGCGGCCGAGCGAGCAGTACTTC	CASSPSLRPSEQYF
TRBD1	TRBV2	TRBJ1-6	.	TGTGCCACCGGACCGAGACAGGGGAAGAATAATTCACCCCTCCACTTT	CATGPRQGKNNSPLHF
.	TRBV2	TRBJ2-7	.	TGTGCCAGCCTTTCCGTCCAGGGCCCCTACGAGCAGTACTTC	CASLSVQGPYEQYF
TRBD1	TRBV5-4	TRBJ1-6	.	TGTGCCAGCAGCTCAGGACAGGGGGTAAATTCACCCCTCCACTTT	CASSSGQGVNSPLHF
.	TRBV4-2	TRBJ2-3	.	TGTGCCAGCAGCCAAGAAGATCGAGGCACAGATACGCAGTATTTT	CASSQEDRGTDTQYF
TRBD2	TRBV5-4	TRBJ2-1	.	TGTGCCAGCAGCTTAACTAGCGGGAGAACGAATGAGCAGTTCTTC	CASSLTSGRTNEQFF